This entry concerns a single TCR beta chain. The sample originates from a study of shared clonotypes between healthy human individuals. Assay execution took place at the deep level. Original data processing: Junction-only sequences without quality scores came from ImmunoSEQ, so filtering differed. TCRdb's copy holds only in-frame clones and misses some; the assay was immunoSEQ multiplex PCR. V and J calls plus clone size are reproduced from that table; the DNA served to infer D and trimming. The sample records more than 400,000 clones, 78% being singletons. Donation came from healthy HIV-negative adults that had no recent acute infections or vaccinations. All of the donors resided in Nashville, Tennessee, and each was a Caucasian adult. The CDR3 contains 15 residues. Germline V gives CDR1 MNHEY, CDR2 SVGAGI. The V and J ends lost 7 bases and 5 bases respectively, with 17 bases between them.

The sequenced sample was PBMCs. This chain links TRBV6-5 with TRBJ1-4; tentative D call: TRBD1 (5 bases). The TCR was taken from a woman in her forties in good health. Some clones in this sample may be carry-over from other donors' samples. The CDR3 DNA reads TGTGCCAGCAAGAATCGGGGACGGCGGAATGAAAAACTGTTTTTT. Encoded protein: CASKNRGRRNEKLFF.